The entry that follows covers one TCR beta chain sequence. Antigen unknown. On cycle 4 day 1 and cycle 7 day 1, as well as at baseline, blood was sampled. There are 12 residues in the CDR3. Germline V gene lookup returns CDR1 SNHLY and CDR2 FYNNEI. Trimming took off 7 bases at V and 2 bases at J, with 9 bases between the two ends. This table comes from immunoSEQ multiplex PCR, and its TCRdb copy is limited to in-frame clones, with some not included. The table has about 68,000 clones, more than 75% seen once. The source of the sample is a study of OX40 agonist ivuxolimab in advanced cancers. Study context: Patients got intravenous ivuxolimab at 0.01 to 10 mg/kg every 2 weeks. The study's findings and limits: CD4+ and CD8+ blood T cells expanded clonally by week 6 at 0.1 to 3.0 mg/kg.

The chain uses TRBV2 and TRBJ2-7; unclear D gene. Sample: CD4+ or CD8+ T cells sorted from blood, taken in a trial of the OX40 agonist ivuxolimab. This clonotype was obtained from an adult with an advanced solid tumor such as melanoma, head and neck, liver or kidney cancer. The CDR3 loop is CASTWEPYEQYF. CDR3 in DNA: TGTGCCAGCACTTGGGAACCCTACGAGCAGTACTTC.